Here is one T cell receptor beta chain with its context. Per the authors' pipeline: Using reference gene primer amplification, nucleated cell counts were estimated. Data came from immunoSEQ multiplex PCR; TCRdb stores just in-frame clones and leaves some out. Clone size and the V and J calls come from that table; the DNA yielded D and trimming. The sample records roughly 270,000 clones, 75% to 90% being singletons. Germline V gene data show CDR1 as LNHDA and CDR2 as SQIVND (reference sequence). V shed 3 bases and J shed 10 bases, with 16 bases lying between them. The CDR3 totals 15 residues. Enrollees, 18 to 89 years old, lived in approximately 24 US areas. Cohort assignment relied on participant-reported clinical history. What the recovered Cohort 3 donors had was two negative PCRs, clearance, or symptom resolution. The entry originates in a study of blood T cell repertoires in COVID-19.

The genes are TRBV19 and TRBJ1-6, with a weak D call TRBD1 (5 bases). The clonotype comes from a woman between 50 and 59 years old who had recovered from COVID-19. Sequencing input: PBMCs or T cells enriched from blood (not recorded which). The DNA for the CDR3 is TGTGCCAGTAGTATGCCAGGGAATGGGCCGTCACCCCTCCACTTT. Protein: CASSMPGNGPSPLHF.